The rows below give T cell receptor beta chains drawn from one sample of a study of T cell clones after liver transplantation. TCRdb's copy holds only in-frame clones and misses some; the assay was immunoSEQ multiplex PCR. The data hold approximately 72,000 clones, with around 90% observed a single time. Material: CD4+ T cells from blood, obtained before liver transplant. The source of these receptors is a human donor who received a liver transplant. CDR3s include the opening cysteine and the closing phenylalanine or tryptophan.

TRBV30 CAWSLVGGNTEAFF
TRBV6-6 CASSLLGGGNQPQHF
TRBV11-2 CASSLDTRTQFF
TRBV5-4 CASSLPGRGEQYF
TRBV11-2 CASSGSASVGNEQFF
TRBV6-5 CASSYSGGKTYEQYF
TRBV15 CATSSLAGGYNEQFF
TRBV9 CASSVGADPSYNEQFF
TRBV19 CASSSTGDIQYF
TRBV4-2 CASSPGAGGTWAGELFF
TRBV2 CASRRGTDSSYEQYF
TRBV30 CAWSLGTSGRGRNEQFF
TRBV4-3 CASSQDFGGTGSPGHF
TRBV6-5 CASSTGVYGYTF
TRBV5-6 CASSPGTDPYQPQHF
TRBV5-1 CASSIQLAENEQFF
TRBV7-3 CASSLQGANEQYF
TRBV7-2 CASSLRQVSYEQYF
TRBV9 CASSVEGALLRTDTQYF
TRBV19 CASSRRDISNQPQHF
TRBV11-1 CASSSPGTVPSMNTEAFF
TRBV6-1 CASSVGLAGDSYNEQFF
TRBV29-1 CSVVNTNYGYTF
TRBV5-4 CASSLMLAGASTDTQYF
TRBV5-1 CASSEAGAGTDTQYF
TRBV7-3 CASSSVGGTNTGELFF
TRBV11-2 CASSLAGVTDTQYF
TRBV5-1 CASSLEIGTDYNEQFF
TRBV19 CASSFGTSVGEQFF
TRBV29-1 CSVPTSGSGETQYF
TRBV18 CASSPPTGAETQYF
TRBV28 CASSKGQGARYGYTF
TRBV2 CASSDGQGASNQPQHF
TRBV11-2 CASSPNTGSTDTQYF
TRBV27 CASSSGRLAGAYNEQFF
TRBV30 CAWSKGRTHDYEQYF
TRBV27 CASSSLSAGGHEQFF
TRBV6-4 CASSLLPGRAGHNEQFF
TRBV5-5 CASSSTGYGTYEQYF
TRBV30 CAWSVQGDEQFF
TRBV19 CASSILGAKETQYF
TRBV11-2 CASSVQGITDTQYF
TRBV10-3 CAISVSGDYGYTF
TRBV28 CASSLSQAKNIQYF
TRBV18 CASSPPGGAIGGTQYF
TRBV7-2 CASSLGGQGNYGYTF